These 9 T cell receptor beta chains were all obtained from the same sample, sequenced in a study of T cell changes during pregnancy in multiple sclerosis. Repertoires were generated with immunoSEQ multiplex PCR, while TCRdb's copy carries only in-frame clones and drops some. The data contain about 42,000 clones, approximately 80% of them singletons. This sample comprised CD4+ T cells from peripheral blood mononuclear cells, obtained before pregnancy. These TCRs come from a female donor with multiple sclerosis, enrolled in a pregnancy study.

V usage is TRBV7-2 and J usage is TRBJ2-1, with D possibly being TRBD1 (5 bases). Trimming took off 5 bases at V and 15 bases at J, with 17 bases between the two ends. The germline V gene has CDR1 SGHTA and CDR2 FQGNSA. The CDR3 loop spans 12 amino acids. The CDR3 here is CASSTRQRYPFF. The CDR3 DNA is TGTGCCAGCAGCACCAGACAGCGTTATCCGTTCTTC.

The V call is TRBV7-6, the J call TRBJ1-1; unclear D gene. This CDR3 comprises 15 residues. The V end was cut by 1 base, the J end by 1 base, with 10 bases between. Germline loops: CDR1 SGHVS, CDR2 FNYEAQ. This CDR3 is CASSLDGSGNTEAFF. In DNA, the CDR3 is TGTGCCAGCAGCTTAGACGGGTCTGGGAACACTGAAGCTTTCTTT.

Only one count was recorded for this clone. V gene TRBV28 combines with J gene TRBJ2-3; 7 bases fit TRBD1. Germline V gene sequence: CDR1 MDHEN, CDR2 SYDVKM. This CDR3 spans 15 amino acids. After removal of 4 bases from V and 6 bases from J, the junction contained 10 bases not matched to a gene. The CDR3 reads CASSSSKGGRDTQYF. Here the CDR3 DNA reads TGTGCCAGCAGTTCCTCTAAAGGGGGCAGGGATACGCAGTATTTT.

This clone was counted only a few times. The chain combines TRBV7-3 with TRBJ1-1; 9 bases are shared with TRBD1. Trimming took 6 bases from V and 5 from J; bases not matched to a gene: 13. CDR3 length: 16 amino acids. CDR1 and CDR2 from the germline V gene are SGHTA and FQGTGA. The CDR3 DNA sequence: TGTGCCAGCAGTCCTGCGGGACAGGGATCTTGGACTGAAGCTTTCTTT. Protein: CASSPAGQGSWTEAFF.

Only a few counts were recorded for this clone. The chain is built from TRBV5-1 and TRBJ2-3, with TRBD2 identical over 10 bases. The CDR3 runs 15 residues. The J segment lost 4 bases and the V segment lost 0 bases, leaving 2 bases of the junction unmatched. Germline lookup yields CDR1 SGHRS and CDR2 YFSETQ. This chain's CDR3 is CASSLASGSPDTQYF. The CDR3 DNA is TGCGCCAGCAGCTTGGCTAGCGGGAGCCCAGATACGCAGTATTTT.

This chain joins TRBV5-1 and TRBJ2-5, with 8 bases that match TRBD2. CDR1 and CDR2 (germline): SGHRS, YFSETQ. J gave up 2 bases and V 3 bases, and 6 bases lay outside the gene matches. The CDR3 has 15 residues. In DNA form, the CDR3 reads TGCGCCAGCAGCTACGGACGGGGGGGGCAAGAGACCCAGTACTTC. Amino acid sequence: CASSYGRGGQETQYF.

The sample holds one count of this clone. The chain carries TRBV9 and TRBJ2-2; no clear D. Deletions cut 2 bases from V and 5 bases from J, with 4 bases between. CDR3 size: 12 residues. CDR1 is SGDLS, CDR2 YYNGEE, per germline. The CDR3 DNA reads TGTGCCAGCAGCGTCCGGACCGGGGAGCTGTTTTTT. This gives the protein CASSVRTGELFF.

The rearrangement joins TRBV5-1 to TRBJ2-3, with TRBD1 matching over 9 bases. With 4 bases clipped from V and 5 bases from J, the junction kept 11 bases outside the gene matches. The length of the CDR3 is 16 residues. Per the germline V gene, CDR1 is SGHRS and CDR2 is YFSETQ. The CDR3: CASSGPNRGHGDTQYF. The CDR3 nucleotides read TGCGCCAGCAGCGGCCCCAACAGGGGGCATGGAGATACGCAGTATTTT.

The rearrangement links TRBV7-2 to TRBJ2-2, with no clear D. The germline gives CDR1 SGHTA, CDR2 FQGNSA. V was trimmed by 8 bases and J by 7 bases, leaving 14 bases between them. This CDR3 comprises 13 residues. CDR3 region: CASLLGGDGELFF. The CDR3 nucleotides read TGTGCCAGCCTTCTTGGCGGCGACGGGGAGCTGTTTTTT.